This T cell receptor (beta chain) originates from a study of human T cells and chemical hapten exposure. Study-wide results and limits: Expanded TCRs showed more large CDR3 clusters than pre-sensitization or healthy control sets.

About this clonotype: Its target is unknown.

The CDR3 contains 18 residues. Germline V gene data show CDR1 as SGHVS and CDR2 as FQNEAQ. Trimming at V came to 2 bases and at J to 6 bases, leaving 10 bases not matched to a gene. Specified time point: patch test 3, about 24 weeks after DPC sensitization. Treatment here: therapeutic diphenylcyclopropenone sensitization with weekly scalp DPC. In TCRdb, the RACE reads were re-called with MiXCR into one record per CDR3 protein. This table has 100,000 to 120,000 distinct CDR3 sequences, under 40% appearing once. The chain carries TRBV7-8 and TRBJ1-6; 10 positions agree with TRBD1. This clonotype was obtained from a man aged 40-55 years with alopecia areata. Some clones in this sample may be carry-over from other donors' samples. Source: whole blood, taken in connection with sensitization to the hapten diphenylcyclopropenone (DPC). The CDR3 DNA sequence: TGTGCCAGCAGCTTAAGGGACAGGGGCCCGGTGGGTAATTCACCCCTCCACTTT. Its translation: CASSLRDRGPVGNSPLHF.